The 10 T cell receptor beta chains given below trace back to one sample, sequenced in a study of T-cell memory formation after mild COVID-19. One entry per CDR3 protein, called by TCRdb with MiXCR from the 5' RACE reads. Of 45,000 to 65,000 distinct CDR3 sequences in the sample, approximately 9% were seen once. The sequenced material came from PBMCs or a T cell subset sorted from them (not recorded which). All receptors derive from an adult woman who had mild COVID-19 (a few samples of this study predate the infection). Cell type and time point are not known.

This clonotype was picked up many times. V gene TRBV15 combines with J gene TRBJ2-5; 9 bases fit TRBD1. This CDR3 has 15 amino acids. Per the germline V gene, CDR1 is LNHNV and CDR2 is YYDKDF (reference sequence). After removal of 2 bases from V and 4 bases from J, the junction contained 5 bases not matched to a gene. For the CDR3, the DNA is TGTGCCACCAGCAGAACTACAGGGGGCTTAGAGACCCAGTACTTC. It encodes CATSRTTGGLETQYF.

The J gene is TRBJ2-2, the V gene TRBV7-3; D is unclear. There are 13 residues in the CDR3. Germline assignment: CDR1 SGHTA and CDR2 FQGTGA. V shed 3 bases and J shed 4 bases, with 6 bases lying between them. The CDR3 bases are TGTGCCAGCAGCTTGGGCCCCACCGGGGAGCTGTTTTTT. Protein sequence: CASSLGPTGELFF.

This sequence joins TRBV4-2 and TRBJ1-3; D is unclear. The CDR3 spans 14 residues. The ends were cut back, 4 bases at V and 0 bases at J, with 7 bases in the middle. Germline CDR1 reads LGHNA; CDR2 reads YNFKEQ. DNA of the CDR3: TGTGCCAGCAGCCCACAGAGCTCTGGAAACACCATATATTTT. Translated, it gives CASSPQSSGNTIYF.

This clonotype was detected many times. The CDR3 protein is CSASDIFGTRVGNEQFF. CDR3 DNA: TGCAGTGCTAGTGATATCTTCGGGACACGTGTGGGAAATGAGCAGTTCTTC. The chain joins TRBV20-1 to TRBJ2-1; tentatively, D is TRBD1 (6 bases). V was pared by 3 bases and J by 7 bases, with 25 bases between. Germline V CDR1 and CDR2: DFQATT, SNEGSKA (reference sequence). The CDR3 has 17 amino acids.

This clonotype was observed at least ten times. The gene calls are TRBV24-1 and TRBJ2-5; 10 bases align to TRBD1. Germline trimming cut 1 base from V and 4 bases from J; bases unmatched to any gene: 5. Germline assignment: CDR1 KGHDR and CDR2 SFDVKD. CDR3 size: 16 residues. CDR3 loop: CATSDFGTGVLETQYF. The DNA of the CDR3 is TGTGCCACCAGTGATTTCGGGACAGGGGTACTAGAGACCCAGTACTTC.

The V call is TRBV5-4, the J call TRBJ2-1; D gene ambiguous. Germline assignment: CDR1 SGHNT and CDR2 YYREEE (reference sequence). V lost 4 bases to trimming and J lost 10 bases, with 15 bases between them. The CDR3 is 13 amino acids. The CDR3 region has the DNA TGTGCCAGCAGCCGCTACCCTAAAACGGAGCAGTTCTTC. It codes for CASSRYPKTEQFF.

V usage is TRBV19 and J usage is TRBJ2-7; no clear D. There are 14 residues in the CDR3. Trimming removed 3 bases at V and 0 bases at J, with 9 bases between. Germline values: CDR1 LNHDA, CDR2 SQIVND (reference sequence). In nucleotides, the CDR3 is TGTGCCAGTAGTATGAGTGTCAGCTCCTACGAGCAGTACTTC. Residues: CASSMSVSSYEQYF.

The V call is TRBV20-1, the J call TRBJ1-3, with 10 nucleotides matching TRBD1. Germline assignment: CDR1 DFQATT and CDR2 SNEGSKA (reference sequence). The CDR3 length is 15 residues. Unmatched junction bases numbered 6, after V lost 3 bases and J lost 4 bases. CDR3: CSASPGTGAGNTIYF. CDR3 DNA sequence: TGCAGTGCTAGCCCCGGGACAGGGGCAGGAAACACCATATATTTT.

The chain employs TRBV7-9 and TRBJ1-2, with D maybe TRBD1 (6 bases). Germline V gene lookup returns CDR1 SEHNR and CDR2 FQNEAQ (reference sequence). V was cut by 1 base and J by 8 bases, with 11 bases left in between. This CDR3 has 13 amino acids. CDR3 loop: CASSLEQGQGYTF. The CDR3 region has the DNA TGTGCCAGCAGCTTAGAACAGGGCCAGGGCTACACCTTC.

This clonotype has only a few counts. The CDR3 region is CATSDLPRGTLISSYNEQFF. Here the CDR3 DNA reads TGTGCCACCAGTGATTTGCCTCGGGGGACCCTGATAAGCTCCTACAATGAGCAGTTCTTC. V is TRBV24-1 and J is TRBJ2-1; the D gene is possibly TRBD2 (6 bases). CDR3 length: 20 residues. V lost 0 bases and J 0 bases, leaving 20 bases between the germline ends. In germline, CDR1 is KGHDR, CDR2 SFDVKD.